This T cell receptor beta chain is from a study of cytomegalovirus exposure and HLA in healthy donors (TCRdb year 2017). Regarding the study in general: According to an earlier analysis of around 600 of the donors, about 179 million T cells yielded 95 million to 140 million unique TCR beta sequences and more than 250 Gb of sequence data. An early release covering roughly 640 HLA-typed donors comprised about 300 gigabases of sequencing data and tens of millions of unique TCR sequences. Of the roughly 400 genotyped donors, about 80% fell in the genetic ancestry cluster associated with self-reported Caucasian donors. The study aimed to test whether cataloging public T cell receptors could reveal signatures of past pathogen exposure. The study used immunosequencing to profile the T cell repertoires of around 600 subjects and linked those repertoires to cytomegalovirus serostatus. In addition to the first cohort of 666 subjects, a separate validation cohort of 130 or so different subjects was used. The study combined high-throughput TCR immunosequencing, statistical association of individual TCRs with disease status, and machine learning to predict cytomegalovirus infection status. A later analysis re-examined previously published TCR beta repertoires from several hundred donors and added high-resolution HLA genotyping to investigate patterns of TCR occurrence. The later analysis used no new phenotypic data to find candidate immune exposures, relying instead on TCR beta sequences and their occurrence across donors. An earlier analysis of several hundred of the donors applied high-throughput TCR beta sequencing to assess whether each TCR beta V gene segment acted as functional or pseudogenic. Alongside the repertoire data, information on donor age, sex, ethnicity and CMV serostatus was compiled. In a later genetic analysis, genome-wide SNP genotypes for 398 of the 666 donors were used, and that subset was treated as a discovery cohort. Every discovery cohort repertoire had been produced on one sequencing platform. Both class I and class II loci were covered by HLA typing, at four-digit resolution. Typing coverage differed by locus: A, B, C, DRB1 and DQB1 were typed in about 620-630 donors, DQA1 in approximately 520, DPA1 in 600 to 610, and DPB1 in around 490. Because of strong linkage in the cohort, a few DR-DQ haplotypes were treated as single units for association and clustering. Across under 500 genotyped donors of the cohort, an average of about 240,000 unique TCR beta nucleotide sequences per donor were sequenced, and approximately 17% of those sequences were non-productive.

As regards this clone: Its antigen specificity is not known. No base-level quality is on record; no much larger clone is a single base apart.

Taken from the germline V gene, the CDR1 and CDR2 loops are MDHEN and SYDVKM. There are 16 amino acids in the CDR3, from cysteine to phenylalanine inclusive. Only the CDR3 region is kept as DNA, spanning 48 bases read in frame from base 1. Relative to germline, V is missing 5 bases and J is missing 4 bases, with 13 bases of the junction outside any gene match. Libraries came from the immunoSEQ multiplex PCR assay. A mixture of 60 forward primers for TCR Vbeta segments and 13 reverse primers for TCR Jbeta segments was used in the multiplex PCR. A multiplex PCR assay on genomic DNA amplified the CDR3 region of rearranged TCR beta genes. On the Illumina HiSeq System, the amplified TCR beta libraries were sequenced as 87-base-pair reads. The study's own analysis went as follows. A later analysis counted tens of millions of unique TCR beta chains across the 650 to 800 repertoires, and about 10 million of these chains were shared by at least two donors. Raw reads were error-corrected and collapsed into unique sequences with a nearest-neighbor algorithm that merged closely related sequences to remove PCR and sequencing errors. CDR3 sequences were aligned to IMGT reference sequences to assign V, D and J gene segments. For a sequence to be retained, a match of at least six nucleotides to both a V gene segment and a J gene segment was required. A rearrangement was called productive if the CDR3 had no stop codons and remained in frame with V and J, and every other rearrangement was called non-productive. Following IMGT convention, CDR3 was defined as the stretch from the second conserved V-encoded cysteine up to the conserved J-encoded phenylalanine. The earlier analysis of 587 of the donors excluded sequences that lacked an unambiguous match to a single V gene segment. In an earlier analysis of several hundred of the donors, V segments were called functional above 56.7% productive rearrangements and were called segregating when the between-donor standard deviation exceeded 5%. A statistical classification framework was built to diagnose cytomegalovirus status from the catalog of TCR beta chain sequences. V and J gene assignment, in a later analysis, came from comparing TCR nucleotide sequences with IMGT/GENE-DB human TR gene sequences. Using the TCRdist pipeline, a later analysis assigned CDR3 sequences along with most-parsimonious VDJ recombination scenarios. A later analysis defined each TCR beta chain by its CDR3 amino acid sequence plus V-gene family, and excluded reads lacking a unique V-gene family. A later analysis removed several hundred highly shared, low-generation-probability nucleotide sequences to deal with suspected cross-contamination and a sequencing artifact. For each public chain, a later analysis derived a clonal expansion index from normalized ranks of inferred template counts within each repertoire. In a later analysis, generation probabilities were computed using a VDJ recombination model fitted to out-of-frame rearrangements, and the results were checked against IGoR. Hypergeometric tests were used in a later analysis to score TCR-TCR, TCR-HLA and TCR-CMV co-occurrence, with a repertoire-size bias correction applied to the TCR pairs. To estimate false discovery rates, a later analysis permuted the HLA or CMV assignments 20 times. A later analysis grouped co-occurring TCRs with DBSCAN, adding TCRdist sequence similarity when clustering within HLA-allele-positive subsets. Repertoires with fewer than 30,000 or more than 120,000 public chains were left out of co-occurrence clustering, as were five repertoires with anomalous nucleotide sharing. Here the immuneACCESS table is served through TCRdb, limited to in-frame sequences with V and J called. Missing clones are a known gap in these copies; in checked studies unresolved V genes cover under half, and the rest lacks a known reason. The V and J calls and clone size come from that table; D and trimming were worked out from the DNA. This sample has approximately 150,000 clones in its table, and roughly 82% of those were observed once. The ten largest clonotypes hold 1.6% of the sample.

The cohort consisted of 600 to 750 healthy bone marrow donors. All cohort members were sampled while nominally healthy, although unrecorded immune exposures were likely present. The donor was CMV seronegative and was included in the group of several hundred seronegative cohort members. A peripheral blood sample was collected from each donor, and TCR beta sequencing was performed on peripheral blood mononuclear cells. Genomic DNA was extracted from the blood cell samples with the Qiagen DNeasy Blood Extraction Kit. Beyond this particular receptor, the publication reports: An association between a missense DCLRE1C variant and V-gene and J-gene trimming of TCR beta chains was found in a later genetic analysis and replicated in an independent cohort. In the study, around 150 TCR beta chains were listed as associated with cytomegalovirus. Some IMGT-functional V segments, including TRBV6-2 and TRBV6-3, could not be distinguished by the 87-base-pair reads and were therefore excluded. Presence/absence analyses assumed roughly uniform sequencing depth across donors, an assumption that may not hold. At a false discovery rate of 0.05, a later analysis linked some 17,000 TCR beta sequences to specific HLA alleles. Cytomegalovirus status was reported to be diagnosed by the classifier with high specificity and sensitivity in both the original and validation cohorts. When HLA alleles, especially DR and DQ, strongly co-occurred, TCR associations were difficult to assign to individual alleles. According to a later analysis, TCR association rates differed among HLA loci, with DRB1 alleles showing the most associated TCRs and HLA-C alleles showing the fewest. Because some donors lacked HLA typing at each locus, the association tests relied only on the typed subset. This cohort had only TCR beta chains sequenced, and the lack of alpha or paired-chain data limited which features could be detected. Across donors, most TCR sequences were observed very rarely, whereas some public TCRs were present in many individuals. The authors suggested that the approach could potentially be extended to other disease states and immunological phenotypes. A later genetic analysis reported fewer N-insertions in productive TCRs among donors in an Asian-associated ancestry cluster than the roughly 700-donor mean. In vitro tests confirmed that a few of the cytomegalovirus-associated TCR beta chains recognize cytomegalovirus antigens. A further reported finding was that TCR beta sequences accurately predicted the HLA-A and HLA-B alleles for most subjects in the first cohort. A cluster of highly shared sequence variants was judged likely to be a technical artifact of the sequencing pipeline. Because counts were too low, roughly 16 rarely observed V segments, including chromosome 9 orphons, were excluded from the earlier analysis of fewer than 650 of the donors. In a later analysis, several top co-occurrence clusters were reported to appear linked to parvovirus B19, influenza, CMV and Epstein-Barr virus. In an earlier analysis of about 540 of the donors, most TCR beta V segments were observed in productive rearrangements about 87% or about 30% of the time, broadly matching IMGT annotations. A later analysis found that HLA-associated TCR beta chains were more clonally expanded and had lower generation probabilities than equally common non-associated chains. Correlated functional status among segregating V segments might reflect linkage disequilibrium, but an unknown experimental factor could not be ruled out. According to a later analysis, most CMV-associated TCR beta chains appeared to be HLA-restricted, and the HLA associations seemed to be driven largely by CMV exposure. Immune exposure information for the cohort was limited to CMV serostatus.

This clonotype originated in a woman in her 30s in good health and CMV-seronegative. Sequences were obtained from PBMCs. The rearrangement combines TRBV28 with TRBJ1-1; 7 junctional bases match TRBD1. The DNA sequence follows: TGTGCCAGCAGTAGAAACAGGGGTTCTGGGGGCACTGAAGCTTTCTTT. Its translation reads: CASSRNRGSGGTEAFF.